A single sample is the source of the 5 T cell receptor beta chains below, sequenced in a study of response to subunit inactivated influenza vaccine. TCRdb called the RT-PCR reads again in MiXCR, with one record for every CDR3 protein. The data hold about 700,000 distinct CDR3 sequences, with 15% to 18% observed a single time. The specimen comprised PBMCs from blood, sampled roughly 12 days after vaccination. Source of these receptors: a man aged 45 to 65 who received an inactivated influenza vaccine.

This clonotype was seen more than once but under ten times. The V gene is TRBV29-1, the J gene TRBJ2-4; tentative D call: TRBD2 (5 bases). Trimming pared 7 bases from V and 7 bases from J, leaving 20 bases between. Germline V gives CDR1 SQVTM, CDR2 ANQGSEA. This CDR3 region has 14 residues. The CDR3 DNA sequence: TGCAGCGCCCTACCCACAGCGGTTGGGAACATTCAGTACTTC. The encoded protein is CSALPTAVGNIQYF.

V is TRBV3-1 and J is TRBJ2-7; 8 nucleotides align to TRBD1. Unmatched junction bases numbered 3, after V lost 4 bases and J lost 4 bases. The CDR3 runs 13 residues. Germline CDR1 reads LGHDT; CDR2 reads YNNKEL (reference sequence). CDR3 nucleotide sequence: TGTGCCAGCAGCCGGACAGGGCTGTACGAGCAGTACTTC. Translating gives CASSRTGLYEQYF.

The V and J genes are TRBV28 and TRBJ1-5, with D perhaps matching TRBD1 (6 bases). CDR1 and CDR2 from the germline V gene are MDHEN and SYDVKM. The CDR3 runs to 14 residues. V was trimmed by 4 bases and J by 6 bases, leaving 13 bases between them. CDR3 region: CASSSYTGIQPQHF. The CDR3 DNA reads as TGTGCCAGCAGTTCCTATACAGGGATTCAGCCCCAGCATTTT.

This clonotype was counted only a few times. The CDR3 DNA is TGCGCCAGCAGCCAAGTGTTAACAGTAAGTGGAGCTTTCTTT. It codes for CASSQVLTVSGAFF. The chain uses TRBV4-1 and TRBJ1-1; D remains ambiguous. The CDR3 runs to 14 residues. CDR1 is MGHRA, CDR2 YSYEKL, per germline. Deletions cut 1 base from V and 10 bases from J, with 16 bases between.

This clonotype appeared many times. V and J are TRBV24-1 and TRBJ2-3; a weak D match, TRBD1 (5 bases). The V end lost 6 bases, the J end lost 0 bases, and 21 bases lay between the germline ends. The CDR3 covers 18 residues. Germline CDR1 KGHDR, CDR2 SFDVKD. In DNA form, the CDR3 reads TGTGCCACCAGTTCCCAGGGCGACCGACCCTTTAGCACAGATACGCAGTATTTT. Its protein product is CATSSQGDRPFSTDTQYF.